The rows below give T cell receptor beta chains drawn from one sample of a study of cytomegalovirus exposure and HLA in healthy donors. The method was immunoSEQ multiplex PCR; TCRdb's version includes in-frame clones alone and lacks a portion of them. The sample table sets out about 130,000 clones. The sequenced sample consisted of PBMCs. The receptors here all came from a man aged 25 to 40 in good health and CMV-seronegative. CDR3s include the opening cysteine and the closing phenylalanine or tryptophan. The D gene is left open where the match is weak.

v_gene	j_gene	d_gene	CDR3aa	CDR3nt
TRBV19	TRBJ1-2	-	CATLLSYGYTF	TGTGCCACCCTCTTGTCCTATGGCTACACCTTC
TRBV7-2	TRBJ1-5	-	CASSIQNQPQHF	TGTGCCAGCAGCATACAGAATCAGCCCCAGCATTTT
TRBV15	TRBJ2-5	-	CATSREVADQETQYF	TGTGCCACCAGCAGAGAAGTGGCAGATCAAGAGACCCAGTACTTC
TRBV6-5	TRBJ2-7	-	CASSYSPAGWVEQYF	TGTGCCAGCAGTTACTCGCCTGCAGGGTGGGTAGAGCAGTACTTC
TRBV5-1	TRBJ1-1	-	CASSLDSLNTEAFF	TGCGCCAGCAGCTTGGACAGCCTGAACACTGAAGCTTTCTTT
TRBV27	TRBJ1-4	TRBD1	CASSLGQGANEKLFF	TGTGCCAGCAGTCTCGGACAGGGGGCTAATGAAAAACTGTTTTTT
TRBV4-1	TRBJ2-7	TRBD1	CASSQVPGQEPGEQYF	TGCGCCAGCAGCCAAGTCCCGGGACAGGAGCCCGGGGAGCAGTACTTC
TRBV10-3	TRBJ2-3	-	CAISEYNTDTQYF	TGTGCCATCAGTGAGTACAACACAGATACGCAGTATTTT
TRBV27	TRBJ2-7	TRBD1	CASSSGQGIYEQYF	TGTGCCAGCAGCTCGGGACAGGGGATCTACGAGCAGTACTTC
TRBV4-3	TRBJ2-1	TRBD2	CASSQDFSGRINEQFF	TGCGCCAGCAGCCAAGATTTTAGCGGGAGAATCAATGAGCAGTTCTTC
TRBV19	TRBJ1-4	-	CASRSPGSMSLFF	TGTGCCAGTCGGAGCCCGGGGTCGATGAGTCTGTTTTTT
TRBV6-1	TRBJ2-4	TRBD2	CASSESGTSGPPNIQYF	TGTGCCAGCAGCGAAAGCGGGACTAGCGGGCCCCCAAACATTCAGTACTTC
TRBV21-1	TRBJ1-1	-	CASSKVGHPPPGEAFF	TGTGCCAGCAGCAAAGTGGGACATCCTCCCCCGGGGGAAGCTTTCTTT
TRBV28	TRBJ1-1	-	CASSFSGTEAFF	TGTGCCAGCAGTTTTTCGGGCACTGAAGCTTTCTTT
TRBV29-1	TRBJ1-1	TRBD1	CSVGVTGPSETEAFF	TGCAGCGTCGGGGTGACAGGGCCAAGTGAAACTGAAGCTTTCTTT
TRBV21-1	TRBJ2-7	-	CASSETSVYPYEQYF	TGTGCCAGCAGCGAAACTAGCGTTTACCCCTACGAGCAGTACTTC
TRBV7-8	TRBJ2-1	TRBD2	CASSFSAGVRNNEQFF	TGTGCCAGCAGCTTTTCAGCGGGAGTTCGGAACAATGAGCAGTTCTTC
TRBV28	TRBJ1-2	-	CASSRTSYGYTF	TGTGCCAGCAGTAGAACAAGCTATGGCTACACCTTC
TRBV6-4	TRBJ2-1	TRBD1	CASRRDRGLPEQFF	TGTGCCAGCAGACGGGACAGGGGGCTTCCTGAGCAGTTCTTC
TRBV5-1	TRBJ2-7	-	CASSLGGEQYF	TGCGCCAGCAGCTTAGGAGGCGAGCAGTACTTC
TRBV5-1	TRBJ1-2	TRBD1	CASSLGQGVNYGYTF	TGCGCCAGCAGCTTAGGACAGGGGGTTAACTATGGCTACACCTTC
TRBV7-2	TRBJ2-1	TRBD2	CASSLDGTNSYNEQFF	TGTGCCAGCAGCTTAGACGGGACTAACTCCTACAATGAGCAGTTCTTC
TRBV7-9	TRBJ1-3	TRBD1	CASRGQGESENTIYF	TGTGCCAGCAGGGGACAGGGGGAGTCTGAAAACACCATATATTTT
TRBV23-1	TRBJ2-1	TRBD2	CASSQSVRTSPNNEQFF	TGCGCCAGCAGTCAATCGGTTCGGACTAGCCCCAACAATGAGCAGTTCTTC
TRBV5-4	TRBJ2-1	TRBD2	CASSLGGAGEVNEQFF	TGTGCCAGCAGCTTGGGCGGAGCGGGAGAGGTAAATGAGCAGTTCTTC
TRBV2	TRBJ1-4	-	CASSQGLGEKLFF	TGTGCCAGCAGTCAGGGACTAGGGGAAAAACTGTTTTTT
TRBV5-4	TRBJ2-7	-	CASSRAGVYEQYF	TGTGCCAGCAGCCGCGCCGGTGTATACGAGCAGTACTTC
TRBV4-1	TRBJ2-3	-	CASSQEPQRGDTQYF	TGCGCCAGCAGCCAAGAACCTCAGAGAGGGGATACGCAGTATTTT
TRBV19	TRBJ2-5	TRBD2	CASSITLAGGEETQYF	TGTGCCAGTAGTATAACACTAGCGGGAGGGGAAGAGACCCAGTACTTC
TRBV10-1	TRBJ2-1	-	CASSEGVSSYNEQFF	TGCGCCAGCAGTGAAGGGGTATCCTCCTACAATGAGCAGTTCTTC
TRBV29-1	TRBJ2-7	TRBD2	CSVENLAGDSSSYEQYF	TGCAGCGTTGAAAACCTAGCGGGGGACTCTAGCTCCTACGAGCAGTACTTC
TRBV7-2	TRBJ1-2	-	CASGGGYYGYTF	TGTGCCAGCGGGGGGGGTTACTATGGCTACACCTTC
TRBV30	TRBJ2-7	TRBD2	CAWRLAGSSYEQYF	TGTGCCTGGAGGCTAGCGGGTAGCTCCTACGAGCAGTACTTC
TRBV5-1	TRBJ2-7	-	CASSLGAPGEQYF	TGCGCCAGCAGCTTGGGAGCCCCAGGAGAGCAGTACTTC
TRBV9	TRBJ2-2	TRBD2	CASSVAGGPDTGELFF	TGTGCCAGCAGCGTAGCGGGAGGGCCGGACACCGGGGAGCTGTTTTTT
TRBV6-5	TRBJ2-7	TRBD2	CASSYGGSRYEQYF	TGTGCCAGCAGTTACGGCGGGAGCCGATACGAGCAGTACTTC
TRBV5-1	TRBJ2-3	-	CASSSQFTDTQYF	TGCGCCAGCAGCTCCCAATTTACAGATACGCAGTATTTT
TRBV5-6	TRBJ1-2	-	CASSLAAGNNYGYTF	TGTGCCAGCAGCTTGGCCGCAGGGAATAACTATGGCTACACCTTC
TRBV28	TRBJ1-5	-	CAINRRGANQPQHF	TGTGCCATCAACCGCAGGGGCGCCAATCAGCCCCAGCATTTT
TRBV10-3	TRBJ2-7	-	CAISESGLAYEQYF	TGTGCCATCAGTGAATCAGGGCTGGCCTACGAGCAGTACTTC
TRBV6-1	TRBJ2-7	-	CASIAGFPYEQYF	TGTGCCAGCATCGCGGGATTCCCCTACGAGCAGTACTTC
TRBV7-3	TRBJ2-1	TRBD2	CASSPKWSGSNEQFF	TGTGCCAGCAGCCCCAAGTGGAGCGGGAGCAATGAGCAGTTCTTC
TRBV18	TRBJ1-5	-	CASTGGEGDNQPQHF	TGTGCCAGCACTGGGGGGGAGGGCGACAATCAGCCCCAGCATTTT
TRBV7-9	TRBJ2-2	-	CASSSSSGVVAIGELFF	TGTGCCAGCAGCTCGTCCTCGGGAGTCGTAGCTATCGGGGAGCTGTTTTTT
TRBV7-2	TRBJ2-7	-	CASSLRLNPSYEQYF	TGTGCCAGCAGCTTACGACTCAATCCCTCCTACGAGCAGTACTTC
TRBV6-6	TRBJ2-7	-	CASSYGASSYEQYF	TGTGCCAGCAGTTACGGGGCCAGCTCCTACGAGCAGTACTTC
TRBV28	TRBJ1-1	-	CASSLVFGSTEAFF	TGTGCCAGCAGTTTAGTATTTGGGAGCACTGAAGCTTTCTTT